This entry is about one T cell receptor (beta chain). Its antigen remains unidentified. Different DNA sequences within this sample yield the same CDR3. Whereas donors were nominally healthy upon sampling, unrecorded immune exposures were probable. The data are from a study of cytomegalovirus exposure and HLA in healthy donors. Per the germline V gene, CDR1 is SGHRS and CDR2 is YFSETQ. CDR3 length: 14 residues. V lost 4 bases, J lost 4 bases, and 12 bases lay in between. Overall study findings and caveats: No immune exposure information besides CMV serostatus was available. Differences between HLA loci emerged in a later analysis of TCR association rates, with DRB1 most and HLA-C fewest. Certain sequence variants were highly shared and formed a cluster, and this cluster was likely a sequencing artifact.

60 Vbeta and 13 Jbeta primers were used in PCR. Only in-frame clones appear in the TCRdb table, and some are missing; sequencing was by immunoSEQ multiplex PCR. The sample shows 150,000 to 200,000 clones, around 80% of them seen only once. The origin of this receptor is a male donor in good health and CMV-seropositive. The sequencing sample was made of PBMCs. J is TRBJ1-3 and V is TRBV5-1; D perhaps matches TRBD1 (6 bases). DNA for the CDR3: TGCGCCAGCAGCGTACAGGGTTCCGGAAACACCATATATTTT. Protein product: CASSVQGSGNTIYF.